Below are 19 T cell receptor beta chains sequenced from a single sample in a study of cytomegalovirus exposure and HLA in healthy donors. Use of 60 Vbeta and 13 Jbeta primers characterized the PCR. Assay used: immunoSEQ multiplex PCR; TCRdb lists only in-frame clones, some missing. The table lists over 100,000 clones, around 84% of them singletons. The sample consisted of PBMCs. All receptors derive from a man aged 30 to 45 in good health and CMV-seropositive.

CDR3 region: CASSLEEGATQYV. CDR3 bases: TGTGCCAGCAGCTTAGAAGAGGGGGCGACGCAGTACGTC. The chain carries TRBV7-8 and TRBJ2-7; TRBD1 aligns across 7 bases. The CDR3 runs to 13 residues. Germline values: CDR1 SGHVS, CDR2 FQNEAQ. V gave up 1 base and J gave up 9 bases; unmatched junction bases: 6.

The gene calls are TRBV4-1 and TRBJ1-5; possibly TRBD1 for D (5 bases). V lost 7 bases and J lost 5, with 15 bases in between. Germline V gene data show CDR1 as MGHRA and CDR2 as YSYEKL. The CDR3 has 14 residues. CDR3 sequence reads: CASNDGHEYQPQHF. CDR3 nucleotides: TGCGCCAGCAATGATGGACATGAGTATCAGCCCCAGCATTTT.

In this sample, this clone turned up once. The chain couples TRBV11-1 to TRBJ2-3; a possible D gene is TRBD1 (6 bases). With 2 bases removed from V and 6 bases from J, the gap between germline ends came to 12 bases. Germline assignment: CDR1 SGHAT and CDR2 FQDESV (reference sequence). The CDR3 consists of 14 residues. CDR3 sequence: CASSLNRVGDTQYF. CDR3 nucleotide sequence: TGTGCCAGCAGCTTAAACAGGGTGGGCGATACGCAGTATTTT. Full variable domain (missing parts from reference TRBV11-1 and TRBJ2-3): EAEVAQSPRYKITEKSQAVAFWCDPISGHATLYWYRQILGQGPELLVQFQDESVVDDSQLPKDRFSAERLKGVDSTLKIQPAELGDSAMYLCASSLNRVGDTQYFGPGTRLTVL.

The CDR3 sequence: CSARNQGAGTGELFF. As DNA, the CDR3 is TGCAGCGCAAGAAATCAGGGGGCAGGGACCGGGGAGCTGTTTTTT. The rearrangement links TRBV29-1 to TRBJ2-2; 8 bases match TRBD1. The V and J ends lost 7 bases and 5 bases, in that order; junction bases with no gene match: 12. In germline, CDR1 is SQVTM, CDR2 ANQGSEA. The CDR3 spans 15 residues.

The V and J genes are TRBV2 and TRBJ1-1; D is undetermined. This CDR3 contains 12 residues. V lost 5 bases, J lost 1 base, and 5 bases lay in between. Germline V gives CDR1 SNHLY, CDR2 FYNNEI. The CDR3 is CASSRQNTEAFF. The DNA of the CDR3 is TGTGCCAGCAGTCGACAGAACACTGAAGCTTTCTTT.

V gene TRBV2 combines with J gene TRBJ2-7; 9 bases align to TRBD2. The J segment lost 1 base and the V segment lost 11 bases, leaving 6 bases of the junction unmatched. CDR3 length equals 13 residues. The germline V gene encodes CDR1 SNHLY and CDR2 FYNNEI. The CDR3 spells CAGNSGSSYEQYF. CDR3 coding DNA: TGTGCCGGCAATAGCGGGAGTTCCTACGAGCAGTACTTC.

CDR3 coding DNA: TGTGCCAGCAGCCCATTTGGGGGGGGCTACACCTTC. Amino acids: CASSPFGGGYTF. The chain uses TRBV2 and TRBJ1-2; possible D gene TRBD1, 5 bases. CDR3 length equals 12 residues. Trimming left V 6 bases short and J 8 bases short, with 13 bases between. Germline V CDR1 and CDR2: SNHLY, FYNNEI. The whole variable domain, remainder taken from reference TRBV2 and TRBJ1-2, is EPEVTQTPSHQVTQMGQEVILRCVPISNHLYFYWYRQILGQKVEFLVSFYNNEISEKSEIFDDQFSVERPDGSNFTLKIRSTKLEDSAMYFCASSPFGGGYTFGSGTRLTVV.

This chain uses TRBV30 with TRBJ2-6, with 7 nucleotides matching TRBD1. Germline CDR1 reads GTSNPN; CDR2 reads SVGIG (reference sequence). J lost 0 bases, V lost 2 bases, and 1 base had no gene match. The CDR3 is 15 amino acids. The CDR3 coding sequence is TGTGCCTGGAGTCCAGGGGGCTCTGGGGCCAACGTCCTGACTTTC. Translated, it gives CAWSPGGSGANVLTF.

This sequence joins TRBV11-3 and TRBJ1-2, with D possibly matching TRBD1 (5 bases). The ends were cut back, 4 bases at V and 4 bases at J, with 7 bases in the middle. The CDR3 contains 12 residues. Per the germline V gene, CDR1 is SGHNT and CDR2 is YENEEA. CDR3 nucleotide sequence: TGTGCCAGCAGCTCGGGACTCTATGGCTACACCTTC. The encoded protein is CASSSGLYGYTF.

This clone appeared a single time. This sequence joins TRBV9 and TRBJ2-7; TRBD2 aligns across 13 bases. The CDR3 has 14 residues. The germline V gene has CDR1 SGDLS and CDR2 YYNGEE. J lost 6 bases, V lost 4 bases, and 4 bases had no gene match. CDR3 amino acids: CASSKGTSGAEQYF. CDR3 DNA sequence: TGTGCCAGCAGCAAAGGGACTAGCGGGGCCGAGCAGTACTTC.

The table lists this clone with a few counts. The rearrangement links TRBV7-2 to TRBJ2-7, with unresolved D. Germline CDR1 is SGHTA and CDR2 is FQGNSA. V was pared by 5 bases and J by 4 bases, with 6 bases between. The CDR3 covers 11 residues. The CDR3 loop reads CASSPRYEQYF. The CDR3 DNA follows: TGTGCCAGCAGCCCCAGATACGAGCAGTACTTC.

CDR3 in amino acids: CASSLDFSGRAKDTQYF. In DNA, the CDR3 is TGTGCCAGCAGCTTAGATTTCAGCGGGAGGGCCAAAGATACGCAGTATTTT. This chain connects TRBV11-2 to TRBJ2-3, with TRBD2 matching 10 bases. Trimming cost V 0 bases and J 5 bases; bases outside gene matches: 8. Germline CDR1 reads SGHAT; CDR2 reads FQNNGV. This CDR3 contains 17 residues. Full variable domain (missing parts from reference TRBV11-2 and TRBJ2-3): EAGVAQSPRYKIIEKRQSVAFWCNPISGHATLYWYQQILGQGPKLLIQFQNNGVVDDSQLPKDRFSAERLKGVDSTLKIQPAKLEDSAVYLCASSLDFSGRAKDTQYFGPGTRLTVL.

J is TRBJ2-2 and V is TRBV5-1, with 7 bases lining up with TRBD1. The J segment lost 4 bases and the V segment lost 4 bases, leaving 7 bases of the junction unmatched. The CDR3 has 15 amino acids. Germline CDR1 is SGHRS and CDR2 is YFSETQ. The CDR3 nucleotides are TGCGCCAGCAGCACTGACAGGGAGTTCACCGGGGAGCTGTTTTTT. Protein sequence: CASSTDREFTGELFF.

CDR3 sequence: CASSFPTGGIDEQYF. CDR3 bases: TGTGCCAGCAGCTTTCCGACAGGGGGCATTGACGAGCAGTACTTC. The gene calls are TRBV5-4 and TRBJ2-7, with 10 bases lining up with TRBD1. The ends lost 2 bases at V and 5 bases at J; junction bases unmatched: 7. The CDR3 has 15 residues. CDR1 SGHNT and CDR2 YYREEE come from the germline V gene (reference sequence).

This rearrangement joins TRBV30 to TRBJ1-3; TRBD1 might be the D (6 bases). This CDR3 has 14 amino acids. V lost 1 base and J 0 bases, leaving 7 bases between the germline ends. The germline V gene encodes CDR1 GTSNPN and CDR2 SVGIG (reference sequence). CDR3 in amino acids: CAWSGGGSGNTIYF. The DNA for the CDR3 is TGTGCCTGGAGTGGAGGGGGCTCTGGAAACACCATATATTTT. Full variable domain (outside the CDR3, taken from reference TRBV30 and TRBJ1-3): SQTIHQWPATLVQPVGSPLSLECTVEGTSNPNLYWYRQAAGRGLQLLFYSVGIGQISSEVPQNLSASRPQDRQFILSSKKLLLSDSGFYLCAWSGGGSGNTIYFGEGSWLTVV.

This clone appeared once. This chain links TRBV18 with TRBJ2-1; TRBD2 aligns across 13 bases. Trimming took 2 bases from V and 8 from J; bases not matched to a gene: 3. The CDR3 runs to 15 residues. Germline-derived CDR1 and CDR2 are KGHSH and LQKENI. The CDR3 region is CASSPTSGGADEQFF. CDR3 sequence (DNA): TGTGCCAGCTCACCAACTAGCGGGGGGGCCGATGAGCAGTTCTTC.

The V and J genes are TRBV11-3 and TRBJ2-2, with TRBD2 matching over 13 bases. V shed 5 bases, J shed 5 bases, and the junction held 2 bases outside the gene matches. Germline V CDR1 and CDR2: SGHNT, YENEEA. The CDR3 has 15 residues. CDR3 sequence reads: CASSRLAGGTGELFF. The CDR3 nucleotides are TGTGCCAGCAGCCGACTAGCGGGAGGTACCGGGGAGCTGTTTTTT.

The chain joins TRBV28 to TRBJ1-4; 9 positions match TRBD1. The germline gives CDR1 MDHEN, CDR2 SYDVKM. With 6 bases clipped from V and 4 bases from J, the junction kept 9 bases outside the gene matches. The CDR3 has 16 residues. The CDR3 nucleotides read TGTGCCAGCAGCGGGGGACAGGGAAGGAATAATGAAAAACTGTTTTTT. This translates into CASSGGQGRNNEKLFF. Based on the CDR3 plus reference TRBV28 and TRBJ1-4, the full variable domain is DVKVTQSSRYLVKRTGEKVFLECVQDMDHENMFWYRQDPGLGLRLIYFSYDVKMKEKGDIPEGYSVSREKKERFSLILESASTNQTSMYLCASSGGQGRNNEKLFFGSGTQLSVL.

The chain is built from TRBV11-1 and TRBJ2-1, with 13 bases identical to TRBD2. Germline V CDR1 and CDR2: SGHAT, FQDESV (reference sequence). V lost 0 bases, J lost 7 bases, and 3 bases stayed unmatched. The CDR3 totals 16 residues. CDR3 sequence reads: CASSLAGLAGSNEQFF. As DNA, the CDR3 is TGTGCCAGCAGCTTAGCGGGACTAGCGGGATCTAATGAGCAGTTCTTC.